This T cell receptor beta chain originates from a study of PD-1 blockade in classical Hodgkin lymphoma. The study's findings and limits: Lower baseline TCR diversity marked trial partial responders and progressors. There was a significant rise in CD4+ TCR diversity by C4D1, with no such rise for CD8+.

The CDR3 is made up of 14 amino acids. Germline V gene sequence: CDR1 MNHNS, CDR2 SASEGT. Trimming removed 3 bases from V and 2 bases from J, with 9 bases in between. As concerns this clone: What it binds is not known. The CDR3 carries no conserved terminal phenylalanine or tryptophan, so it likely arises from a read error.

Libraries were prepared by immunoSEQ multiplex PCR; TCRdb keeps only in-frame clonotypes and omits some of them. The sample has 23,000 or so clones; approximately 67% are singletons. This sample's time point: cycle 4 day 1 (C4D1), after about 6 weeks of nivolumab. Each patient relapsed following autologous stem cell transplantation, and prior brentuximab vedotin exposure differed. The source material was peripheral blood mononuclear cells (PBMCs), sampled before the fourth cycle of nivolumab. This chain links TRBV6-1 with TRBJ2-3; D tentatively fits TRBD1 or TRBD2 (5 bases each). This clonotype was obtained from a human donor with classical Hodgkin lymphoma. In DNA form, the CDR3 reads TGTGCCAGCAGTGATCGGGGCCCCACAGATACGCAGTATCTT. This sequence encodes CASSDRGPTDTQYL.